Listed here are 7 T cell receptor beta chains from one sample, sequenced in a study of Ad26.COV2.S vaccination and SARS-CoV-2 variants. Generated by immunoSEQ multiplex PCR, the TCRdb table keeps only in-frame clones and is missing some. Seen here are around 450,000 clones, around 90% observed once, and the top ten hold less than 4.5%. Sample treatment: roughly 20 received Ad26.COV2.S at low or high dose, single or two shots; 5 received placebo; per-sample allocation not given. After the first vaccine or placebo injection, samples were drawn on day 63. The starting material was peripheral blood, obtained in a trial of Ad26.COV2.S vaccine versus placebo. These receptors were taken from a person between 18 and 59 years old who received the Ad26.COV2.S COVID-19 vaccine or a placebo.

The chain couples TRBV28 to TRBJ2-2, with 9 bases aligning to TRBD1. The CDR3 runs 15 residues. J was trimmed by 7 bases and V by 5 bases; bases with no gene match: 8. CDR1 is MDHEN and CDR2 is SYDVKM in the germline V gene. CDR3 amino acids: CASSPGTGLDGELFF. CDR3 DNA sequence: TGTGCCAGCAGTCCCGGGACAGGGTTGGACGGGGAGCTGTTTTTT.

This sequence joins TRBV29-1 and TRBJ2-2, with 9 positions matching TRBD2. The CDR3 contains 16 residues. Germline V gene data show CDR1 as SQVTM and CDR2 as ANQGSEA. V was clipped by 1 base and J by 4 bases; unmatched bases: 7. CDR3: CSVEGRREGFTGELFF. The CDR3 region has the DNA TGCAGCGTTGAAGGTCGGCGGGAGGGCTTCACCGGGGAGCTGTTTTTT.

The V gene is TRBV3-1 (or the pseudogene TRBV3-2), the J gene TRBJ2-2; TRBD2 agrees at 12 bases. The CDR3 loop spans 20 amino acids. Germline V gene lookup returns CDR1 LGHDT and CDR2 YNNKEL (reference sequence). Trimming removed 2 bases from V and 1 base from J; junction bases left unmatched: 11. Here the CDR3 reads CASSQQGALAGGRNTGELFF. As DNA, the CDR3 is TGTGCCAGCAGCCAACAGGGGGCACTAGCGGGAGGTCGGAACACCGGGGAGCTGTTTTTT.

This chain connects TRBV27 to TRBJ2-7; 10 nucleotides line up with TRBD2. The CDR3 has 18 residues. V shed 0 bases and J 2 bases; nucleotides not matched to a gene: 10. The germline V gene encodes CDR1 MNHEY and CDR2 SMNVEV (reference sequence). CDR3 coding DNA: TGTGCCAGCAGTTTATCGGCGGCTAGCGGGAGTGGGACCTACGAGCAGTACTTC. This encodes CASSLSAASGSGTYEQYF.

The chain has TRBV11-2 and TRBJ2-7; 7 nucleotides agree with TRBD1. The CDR3 is made up of 15 amino acids. Germline V gene data show CDR1 as SGHAT and CDR2 as FQNNGV. Trimming cost V 3 bases and J 2 bases; bases outside gene matches: 7. CDR3 sequence: CASSFAGTATYEQYF. CDR3 coding DNA: TGTGCCAGCAGCTTCGCCGGGACAGCTACCTACGAGCAGTACTTC.

The chain recombines TRBV5-6 with TRBJ2-2, with a weak D call TRBD1 (5 bases). Trimming left V 4 bases short and J 5 bases short, with 15 bases between. Germline CDR1 SGHDT, CDR2 YYEEEE. The length of the CDR3 is 15 residues. In DNA, the CDR3 is TGTGCCAGCAGCCGCAGGGCCCCGCGGACCGGGGAGCTGTTTTTT. Translated, it gives CASSRRAPRTGELFF.

This clone came up once. This chain connects TRBV6-2 or TRBV6-3 to TRBJ2-7, with TRBD2 as a possible D gene (6 bases). The CDR3 runs 14 residues. The V and J ends lost 8 bases and 2 bases respectively, with 16 bases between them. Germline CDR1 reads MNHEY; CDR2 reads SVGEGT. The CDR3 loop reads CASRHRDFPYEQYF. As DNA, the CDR3 is TGTGCCAGCCGCCACCGGGACTTTCCCTACGAGCAGTACTTC.